Described below is a single T cell receptor (beta chain) sequence and its context. Its cognate antigen is unknown. These data come from a study of CD8+ T cells in alopecia areata. General observations from the study: In patients, TCRs were shared less clearly than in mice, and HLA may possibly be involved.

RNA, once extracted, was reverse transcribed into cDNA for use as the sequencing template. Data came from immunoSEQ multiplex PCR; TCRdb stores just in-frame clones and leaves some out. The sample records roughly 150,000 clones, 45% to 55% being singletons. Researchers gathered lesional scalp punch biopsies and peripheral blood from patients with alopecia areata. The V end was cut by 3 bases, the J end by 3 bases, with 13 bases between. CDR3 length equals 14 residues. CDR1 and CDR2 (germline): SGDLS, YYNGEE. Sequences were derived from CD8+ T cells sorted from blood, sampled at week 0. The sequence was obtained from a human donor with alopecia areata. V gene TRBV9 combines with J gene TRBJ2-7, with D possibly being TRBD1 (6 bases). The CDR3 region is CASSARQAGYEQYF. DNA of the CDR3: TGTGCCAGCAGCGCGAGACAGGCCGGCTACGAGCAGTACTTC.